Below, 17 T cell receptor beta chains from the same sample are listed, as sequenced in a study of blood T cell repertoires in COVID-19. The repertoire was sequenced with immunoSEQ multiplex PCR; TCRdb's copy has only in-frame clones and lacks some. The table has around 230,000 clones, about 81% seen once. The sample taken for sequencing was peripheral blood. All receptors derive from a woman aged 55-70 years with active or convalescent COVID-19.

About this clone: The junction and the germline gene differ at one end; a read error may be behind it. This chain uses TRBV7-7 with TRBJ1-4, with D possibly matching TRBD1 (6 bases). The CDR3 is made up of 14 amino acids. Germline assignment: CDR1 SSHAT and CDR2 FNYEAQ (reference sequence). CDR3 amino acids: CASSPGGANEKLFF. The CDR3 DNA sequence: TGTGCTAGCAGCCCCGGGGGGGCGAATGAAAAACTGTTTTTT.

This sequence joins TRBV18 and TRBJ1-4, with a possible D match to TRBD1 (6 bases). V lost 5 bases, J lost 11 bases, and 21 bases lay in between. Germline V CDR1 and CDR2: KGHSH, LQKENI. This CDR3 is built from 15 residues. The CDR3 here is CASSSSGTIKGKLFF. In DNA form, the CDR3 reads TGTGCCAGCTCAAGTTCCGGGACAATAAAAGGGAAACTGTTTTTT. Combining the CDR3 with reference TRBV18 and TRBJ1-4 gives the whole variable domain NAGVMQNPRHLVRRRGQEARLRCSPMKGHSHVYWYRQLPEEGLKFMVYLQKENIIDESGMPKERFSAEFPKEGPSILRIQQVVRGDSAAYFCASSSSGTIKGKLFFGSGTQLSVL.

The chain has TRBV6-5 and TRBJ2-2; the D gene is possibly TRBD1 (6 bases). Germline CDR1 MNHEY, CDR2 SVGAGI. Deletions cut 5 bases from V and 13 bases from J, with 17 bases between. There are 13 residues in the CDR3. The CDR3 nucleotides are TGTGCCAGCAGTCTCAGACAGGAATTCGGGCTGTTTTTT. Residues: CASSLRQEFGLFF.

The rearrangement uses TRBV30 and TRBJ1-6; unclear D gene. This CDR3 contains 14 residues. Germline V gene lookup returns CDR1 GTSNPN and CDR2 SVGIG (reference sequence). With 1 base removed from V and 4 bases from J, the gap between germline ends came to 8 bases. The CDR3 bases are TGTGCCTGGAGTGAAAGGGAGTATAATTCACCCCTCCACTTT. It is translated as CAWSEREYNSPLHF.

This clone was seen a single time. The V gene is TRBV21-1, the J gene TRBJ1-2; the table's D call of TRBD1 was not tested on the DNA. TRBV21-1 is described as a pseudogene. The CDR3 consists of 15 residues. DNA for the CDR3: TGTGCCAGCAGCGCCCGGGACAGGGGATCCTATGGCTACACCTTC. Residues: CASSARDRGSYGYTF.

This rearrangement joins TRBV19 to TRBJ2-6; D remains unclear. CDR1 is LNHDA and CDR2 is SQIVND in the germline V gene (reference sequence). Trimming shortened V by 7 bases and J by 0 bases, and 10 bases separated the two germline ends. This CDR3 is 15 amino acids long. This chain's CDR3 is CASILTGSGANVLTF. The CDR3 DNA follows: TGTGCCAGTATTTTGACGGGCTCTGGGGCCAACGTCCTGACTTTC. Filled out from reference TRBV19 and TRBJ2-6, the complete variable domain reads DGGITQSPKYLFRKEGQNVTLSCEQNLNHDAMYWYRQDPGQGLRLIYYSQIVNDFQKGDIAEGYSVSREKKESFPLTVTSAQKNPTAFYLCASILTGSGANVLTFGAGSRLTVL.

The V gene is TRBV4-3, the J gene TRBJ2-3; 10 nucleotides line up with TRBD1. Germline loops: CDR1 LGHNA, CDR2 YSLEER. The V segment lost 5 bases and the J segment 3 bases; nucleotides outside the gene matches: 5. CDR3 length: 15 amino acids. The CDR3 is CASSTGTGVTDTQYF. The CDR3 region has the DNA TGCGCCAGCAGCACCGGGACAGGGGTTACAGATACGCAGTATTTT.

This clone was seen just once. V usage is TRBV6-6 and J usage is TRBJ1-2; 7 positions match TRBD1. CDR1 and CDR2 from the germline V gene are MNHNY and SVGAGI (reference sequence). CDR3 length: 14 residues. Losses at the gene ends were 4 bases for V and 7 bases for J; bases not matched to a gene: 9. The CDR3 loop reads CASSSGGGRGGYTF. As DNA, the CDR3 is TGTGCCAGCAGTTCTGGAGGGGGCCGAGGTGGCTACACCTTC.

The chain joins TRBV2 to TRBJ2-3, with 8 nucleotides matching TRBD2. The V gene's germline CDR1 is SNHLY and CDR2 FYNNEI. The CDR3 covers 14 residues. The ends lost 6 bases at V and 0 bases at J; junction bases unmatched: 2. In DNA, the CDR3 is TGTGCCAGCAGCCGGGGGGGAAGCACAGATACGCAGTATTTT. Its protein is CASSRGGSTDTQYF.

The chain joins TRBV7-2 to TRBJ2-7, with 9 bases aligning to TRBD1. This CDR3 is 15 amino acids long. From germline, CDR1 is SGHTA and CDR2 FQGNSA. Unmatched junction bases numbered 4, after V lost 1 base and J lost 3 bases. In DNA form, the CDR3 reads TGTGCCAGCAGCTTAGACGGGACAGGGATCTACGAGCAGTACTTC. Its translation: CASSLDGTGIYEQYF.

The chain employs TRBV10-1 and TRBJ2-1; D unresolved. This CDR3 is 14 amino acids long. CDR1 WNHNN and CDR2 SYGVQD come from the germline V gene (reference sequence). The ends were cut back, 4 bases at V and 4 bases at J, with 11 bases in the middle. CDR3 region: CASSAGTAYNEQFF. The CDR3 bases are TGCGCCAGCAGTGCTGGAACAGCTTACAATGAGCAGTTCTTC.

The chain employs TRBV11-3 and TRBJ2-1; 9 positions agree with TRBD2. Germline loops: CDR1 SGHNT, CDR2 YENEEA. This CDR3 has 15 amino acids. After removal of 5 bases from V and 7 bases from J, the junction contained 9 bases not matched to a gene. CDR3 protein: CASSQNAGGTNEQFF. Here the CDR3 DNA reads TGTGCCAGCAGCCAAAACGCGGGGGGGACGAATGAGCAGTTCTTC.

The V call is TRBV18, the J call TRBJ1-2; 7 nucleotides line up with TRBD1. CDR1 and CDR2 from the germline V gene are KGHSH and LQKENI. The CDR3 has 15 amino acids. The V and J ends lost 4 bases and 6 bases, in that order; junction bases with no gene match: 11. CDR3 coding DNA: TGTGCCAGCTCACTCCTCTCGACAGGGCGAAATGGCTACACCTTC. Its translation: CASSLLSTGRNGYTF.

J is TRBJ2-7 and V is TRBV2, with TRBD1 matching over 8 bases. Germline CDR1 SNHLY, CDR2 FYNNEI. Losses at the gene ends were 5 bases for V and 3 bases for J; bases not matched to a gene: 12. The length of the CDR3 is 16 residues. This chain's CDR3 is CASSSPHRGRGYEQYF. The CDR3 nucleotides read TGTGCCAGCAGTTCCCCGCACAGGGGGAGAGGCTACGAGCAGTACTTC. Filled out from reference TRBV2 and TRBJ2-7, the complete variable domain reads EPEVTQTPSHQVTQMGQEVILRCVPISNHLYFYWYRQILGQKVEFLVSFYNNEISEKSEIFDDQFSVERPDGSNFTLKIRSTKLEDSAMYFCASSSPHRGRGYEQYFGPGTRLTVT.

This rearrangement joins TRBV5-8 to TRBJ1-1, with 8 bases identical to TRBD1. The germline gives CDR1 SGHTS, CDR2 YDEGEE. This CDR3 has 18 amino acids. Trimming at V came to 2 bases and at J to 1 base, leaving 13 bases not matched to a gene. The CDR3 nucleotides are TGTGCCAGCAGCTTCGGAACAGGGGGTCTCGGGTGGAACACTGAAGCTTTCTTT. This gives the protein CASSFGTGGLGWNTEAFF. The entire variable domain, with the rest obtained from reference TRBV5-8 and TRBJ1-1, is as follows: EAGVTQSPTHLIKTRGQQATLRCSPISGHTSVYWYQQALGLGLQFLLWYDEGEERNRGNFPPRFSGRQFPNYSSELNVNALELEDSALYLCASSFGTGGLGWNTEAFFGQGTRLTVV.

The rearrangement uses TRBV6-2 or TRBV6-3 and TRBJ1-2; the match to TRBD1 covers 8 bases. Germline CDR1 is MNHEY and CDR2 is SVGEGT. The CDR3 totals 13 residues. The V gene end was trimmed by 7 bases and the J gene end by 8 bases; junction bases not matched to a gene: 9. This chain's CDR3 is CASTPDRGGGYTF. CDR3 sequence (DNA): TGTGCCAGCACCCCCGACAGGGGAGGAGGCTACACCTTC.

This clone was counted a single time. This rearrangement joins TRBV19 to TRBJ2-7; 7 bases are a match to TRBD1. This CDR3 has 13 residues. After removal of 5 bases from V and 2 bases from J, the junction contained 3 bases not matched to a gene. Germline V gene lookup returns CDR1 LNHDA and CDR2 SQIVND (reference sequence). The CDR3, as DNA: TGTGCCAGTAGTCCCGGACAGGCCTACGAGCAGTACTTC. This sequence encodes CASSPGQAYEQYF.